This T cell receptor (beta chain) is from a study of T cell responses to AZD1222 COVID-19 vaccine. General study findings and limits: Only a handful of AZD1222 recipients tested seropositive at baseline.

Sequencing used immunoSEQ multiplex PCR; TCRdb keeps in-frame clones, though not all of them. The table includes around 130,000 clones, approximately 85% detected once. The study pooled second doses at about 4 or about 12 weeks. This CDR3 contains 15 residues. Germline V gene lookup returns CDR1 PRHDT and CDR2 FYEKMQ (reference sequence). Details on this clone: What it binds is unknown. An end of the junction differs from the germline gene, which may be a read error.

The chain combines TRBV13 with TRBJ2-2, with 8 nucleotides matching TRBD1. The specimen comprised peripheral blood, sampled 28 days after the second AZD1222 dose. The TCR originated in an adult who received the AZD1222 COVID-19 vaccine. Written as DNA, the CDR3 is TGTGCCAGCAGCCTAGGACAGGGTATCGCCGGGGAGCTGTTTTTT. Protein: CASSLGQGIAGELFF. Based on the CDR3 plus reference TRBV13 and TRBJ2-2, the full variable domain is AAGVIQSPRHLIKEKRETATLKCYPIPRHDTVYWYQQGPGQDPQFLISFYEKMQSDKGSIPDRFSAQQFSDYHSELNMSSLELGDSALYFCASSLGQGIAGELFFGEGSRLTVL.